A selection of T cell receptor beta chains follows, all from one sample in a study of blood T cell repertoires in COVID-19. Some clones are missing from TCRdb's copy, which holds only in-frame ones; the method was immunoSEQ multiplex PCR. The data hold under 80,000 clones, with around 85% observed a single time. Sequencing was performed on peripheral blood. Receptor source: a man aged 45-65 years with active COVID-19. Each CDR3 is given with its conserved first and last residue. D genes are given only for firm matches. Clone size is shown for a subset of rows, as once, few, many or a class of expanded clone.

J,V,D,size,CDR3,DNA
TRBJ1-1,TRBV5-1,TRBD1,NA,CASSQGQATIDTEAFF,TGCGCCAGCAGCCAGGGACAGGCTACGATCGACACTGAAGCTTTCTTT
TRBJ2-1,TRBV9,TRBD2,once,CASSGSGTSGSYNEQFF,TGTGCCAGCAGCGGATCCGGGACTAGCGGCTCCTACAATGAGCAGTTCTTC
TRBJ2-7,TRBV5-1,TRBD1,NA,CASRVGQGTYEQYF,TGCGCCAGCAGAGTGGGACAGGGAACCTACGAGCAGTACTTC
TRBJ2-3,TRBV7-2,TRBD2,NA,CASSLALLAGSTDTQYF,TGTGCCAGCAGCTTAGCGCTTCTAGCGGGTAGCACAGATACGCAGTATTTT
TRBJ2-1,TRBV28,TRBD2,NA,CASSWTSGPEQFF,TGTGCCAGCAGCTGGACTAGCGGGCCAGAGCAGTTCTTC
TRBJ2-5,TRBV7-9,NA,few,CASTLSGQETQYF,TGTGCCAGCACCCTTTCAGGACAAGAGACCCAGTACTTC
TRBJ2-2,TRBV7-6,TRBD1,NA,CASSVRDRGTGELFF,TGTGCCAGCAGCGTCCGGGACAGGGGGACCGGGGAGCTGTTTTTT
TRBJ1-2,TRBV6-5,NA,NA,CASSYPLAGQTYGYTF,TGTGCCAGCAGTTACCCTCTTGCCGGACAGACATATGGCTACACCTTC
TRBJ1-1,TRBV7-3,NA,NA,CASSLRPNTEAFF,TGTGCCAGCAGCTTAAGGCCGAACACTGAAGCTTTCTTT
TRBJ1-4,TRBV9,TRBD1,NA,CASSPRQGNEKLFF,TGTGCCAGCAGCCCCCGACAGGGTAATGAAAAACTGTTTTTT
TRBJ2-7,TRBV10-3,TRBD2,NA,CATSWEGYEQYF,TGTGCCACCTCTTGGGAGGGGTACGAGCAGTACTTC
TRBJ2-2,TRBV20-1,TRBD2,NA,CSASGLAGTGVGELFF,TGCAGTGCTAGTGGGCTAGCGGGAACCGGGGTCGGGGAGCTGTTTTTT
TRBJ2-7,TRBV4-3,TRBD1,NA,CASSTQPGQSSYEQYF,TGCGCCAGCAGCACACAACCGGGACAGAGCTCCTACGAGCAGTACTTC
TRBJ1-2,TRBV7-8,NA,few,CASSLEAGRGYTF,TGTGCCAGCAGCTTAGAGGCGGGTCGCGGCTACACCTTC
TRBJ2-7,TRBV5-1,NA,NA,CASSEDLNPRDEQYF,TGCGCCAGCAGCGAGGACTTAAACCCCCGGGACGAGCAGTACTTC
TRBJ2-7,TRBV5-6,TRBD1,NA,CASSSRDRGGEQYF,TGTGCCAGCAGCTCCCGGGACAGGGGCGGGGAGCAGTACTTC
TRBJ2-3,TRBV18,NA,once,CASSTRASTDTQYF,TGTGCCAGCTCAACCAGGGCTAGCACAGATACGCAGTATTTT
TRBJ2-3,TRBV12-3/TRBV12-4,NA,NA,CASSRDTDTQYF,TGTGCCAGCAGCAGGGACACAGATACGCAGTATTTT
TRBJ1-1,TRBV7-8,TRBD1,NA,CASSLALQGSRTEAFF,TGTGCCAGCAGCTTAGCTTTACAGGGGAGCAGGACTGAAGCTTTCTTT
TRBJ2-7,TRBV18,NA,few,CASSPAVFPYEQYF,TGTGCCAGCTCACCGGCCGTATTCCCCTACGAGCAGTACTTC
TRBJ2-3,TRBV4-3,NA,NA,CASSQDRVVTDTQYF,TGCGCCAGCAGCCAAGACAGGGTTGTCACAGATACGCAGTATTTT
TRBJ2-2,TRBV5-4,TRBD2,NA,CASSPIGGLVNTGELFF,TGTGCCAGCAGCCCTATAGGGGGACTAGTAAACACCGGGGAGCTGTTTTTT
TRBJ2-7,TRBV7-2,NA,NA,CASSLNVYEQYF,TGTGCCAGCAGTCTAAACGTTTACGAGCAGTACTTC
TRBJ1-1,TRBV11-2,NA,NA,CASSLGQTEAFF,TGTGCCAGCAGCTTAGGACAGACTGAAGCTTTCTTT
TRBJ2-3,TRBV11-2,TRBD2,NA,CASSFRLAGDTDTQYF,TGTGCCAGCAGCTTTCGACTAGCGGGAGACACAGATACGCAGTATTTT
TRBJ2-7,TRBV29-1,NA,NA,CSVEREGKGEQYF,TGCAGCGTTGAGCGGGAAGGAAAGGGGGAGCAGTACTTC
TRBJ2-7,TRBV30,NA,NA,CAWGSGGSSYEQYF,TGTGCCTGGGGCAGTGGGGGGAGCTCCTACGAGCAGTACTTC
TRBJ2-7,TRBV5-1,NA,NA,CASSFFQDEQYF,TGCGCCAGCAGCTTTTTCCAGGACGAGCAGTACTTC
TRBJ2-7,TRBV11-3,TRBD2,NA,CASSFCLAVYEQYF,TGTGCCAGCAGCTTCTGTCTAGCGGTCTACGAGCAGTACTTC
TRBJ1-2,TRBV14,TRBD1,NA,CASSPRDRGGYTF,TGTGCCAGCAGCCCGCGGGACAGGGGTGGCTACACCTTC
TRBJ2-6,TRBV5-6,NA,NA,CASSFRLGSGANVLTF,TGTGCCAGCAGTTTCAGGCTTGGCTCTGGGGCCAACGTCCTGACTTTC
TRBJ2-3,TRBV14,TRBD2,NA,CASSQSRKAGTDTQYF,TGTGCCAGCAGCCAATCTCGGAAAGCGGGAACAGATACGCAGTATTTT
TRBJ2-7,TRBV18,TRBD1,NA,CASSPIGTGPSEQYF,TGTGCCAGCTCACCTATTGGGACAGGTCCATCCGAGCAGTACTTC
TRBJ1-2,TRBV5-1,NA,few,CASSLKYDSSGYGYTF,TGCGCCAGCAGCTTGAAATACGACAGCTCGGGCTATGGCTACACCTTC
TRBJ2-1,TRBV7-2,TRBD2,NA,CASSFPTSGSTEQFF,TGTGCCAGCAGCTTCCCAACTAGCGGGAGTACTGAGCAGTTCTTC
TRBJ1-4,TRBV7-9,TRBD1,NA,CASSLVQGIEKLFF,TGTGCCAGCAGCTTAGTACAGGGGATTGAAAAACTGTTTTTT
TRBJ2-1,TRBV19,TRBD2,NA,CASSINGLAGGNNEQFF,TGTGCCAGTAGTATAAACGGACTAGCGGGAGGAAACAATGAGCAGTTCTTC
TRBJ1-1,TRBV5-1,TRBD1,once,CASSFQGGYTEAFF,TGCGCCAGCAGCTTCCAGGGGGGATACACTGAAGCTTTCTTT
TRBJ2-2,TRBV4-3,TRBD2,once,CASSQEVLAGRTGELFF,TGCGCCAGCAGCCAAGAGGTGCTAGCGGGTCGCACCGGGGAGCTGTTTTTT
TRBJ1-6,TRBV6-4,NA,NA,CASSTGYNSPLHF,TGTGCCAGCAGTACAGGCTATAATTCACCCCTCCACTTT
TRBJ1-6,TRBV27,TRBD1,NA,CASSTGTVGVSPLHF,TGTGCCAGCAGTACCGGGACAGTAGGAGTCTCACCCCTCCACTTT
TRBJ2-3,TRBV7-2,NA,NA,CASSSPWLTQYF,TGTGCCAGCAGCTCCCCTTGGCTTACGCAGTATTTT
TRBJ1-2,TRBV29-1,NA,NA,CSVERGFGYGYTF,TGCAGCGTTGAAAGGGGATTCGGATATGGCTACACCTTC
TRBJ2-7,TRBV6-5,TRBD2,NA,CASRTSGGTYEQYF,TGTGCCAGCAGAACTAGCGGGGGAACCTACGAGCAGTACTTC
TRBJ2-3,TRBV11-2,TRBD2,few,CASSLAGRGGLIDTQYF,TGTGCCAGCAGCTTAGCTGGTCGGGGGGGCCTGATAGATACGCAGTATTTT
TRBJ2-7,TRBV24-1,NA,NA,CATSQDGDYEQYF,TGTGCCACCAGCCAGGACGGGGACTACGAGCAGTACTTC
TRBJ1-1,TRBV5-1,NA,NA,CASSSGVNTEAFF,TGCGCCAGCAGTTCGGGAGTGAACACTGAAGCTTTCTTT
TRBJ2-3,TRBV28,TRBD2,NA,CASRGTSGRGITDTQYF,TGTGCCAGCAGGGGGACTAGCGGGAGGGGGATCACAGATACGCAGTATTTT
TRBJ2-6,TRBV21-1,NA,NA,CASSKEYSGDLSGANVLTF,TGTGCCAGCAGCAAAGAATACTCGGGGGACCTCTCTGGGGCCAACGTCCTGACTTTC
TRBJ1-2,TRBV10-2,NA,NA,CASRTEDYGYTF,TGCGCCAGCAGGACAGAGGACTATGGCTACACCTTC
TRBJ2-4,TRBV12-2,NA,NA,CASRSRGQVGCAKNIQYF,TGTGCAAGTCGCTCCCGGGGACAGGTGGGCTGCGCCAAAAACATTCAGTACTTC
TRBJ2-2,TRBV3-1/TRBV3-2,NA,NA,CASSQVSGRTGELFF,TGTGCCAGCAGCCAAGTTTCGGGGAGGACCGGGGAGCTGTTTTTT
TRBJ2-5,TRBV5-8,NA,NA,CASSLRGMGTQYF,TGTGCCAGCAGCCTCAGGGGAATGGGGACCCAGTACTTC